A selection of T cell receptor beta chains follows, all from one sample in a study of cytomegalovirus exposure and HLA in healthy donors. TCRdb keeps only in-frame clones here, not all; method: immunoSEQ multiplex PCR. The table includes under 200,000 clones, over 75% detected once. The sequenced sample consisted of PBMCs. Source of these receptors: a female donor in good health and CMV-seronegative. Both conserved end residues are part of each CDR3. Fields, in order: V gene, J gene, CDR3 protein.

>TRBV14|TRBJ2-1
CASSQDLGQGFGAPFF
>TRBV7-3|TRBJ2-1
CASSLEQGPYNEQFF
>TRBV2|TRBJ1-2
CASKLRGQNYGYTF
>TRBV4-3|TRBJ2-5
CASSQDFSGQETQYF
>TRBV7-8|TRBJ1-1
CASSLATLGAEAFF
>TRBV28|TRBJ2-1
CASNTFSSYNEQFF
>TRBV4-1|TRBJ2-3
CASSHQTGTGVTDTQYF
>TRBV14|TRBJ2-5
CASSRRLGTGTQETQYF
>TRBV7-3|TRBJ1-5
CASSLSGVTQPQHF
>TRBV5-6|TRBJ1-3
CASSGPDRVTGNTIYF
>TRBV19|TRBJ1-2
CASSRTGSYGYTF
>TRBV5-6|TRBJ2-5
CASSQGGRETQYF
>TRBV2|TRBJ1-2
CASADSIAGQGADGYTF
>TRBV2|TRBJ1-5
CASDTGEGSNQPQHF
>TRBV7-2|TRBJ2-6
CASSLLQPSYRAGANVLTF
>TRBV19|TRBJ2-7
CASSILTSGTYEQYF
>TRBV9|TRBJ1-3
CASSESLGGASGNTIYF
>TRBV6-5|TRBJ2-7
CASSYSVSYEQYF
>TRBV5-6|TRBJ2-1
CASSLALAGGHWDEQFF
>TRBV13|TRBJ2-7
CASSQRTRAYEQYF
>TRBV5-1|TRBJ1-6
CASSLVAGDKDSPLHF
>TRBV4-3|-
CASSQGSLAGGQYEQYF
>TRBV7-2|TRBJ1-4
CASRPQGALNEKLFF
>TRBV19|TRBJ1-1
CASSPQGGTEAFF
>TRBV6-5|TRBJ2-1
CATIGQGINEQFF
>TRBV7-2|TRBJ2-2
CASRTTSAGELFF
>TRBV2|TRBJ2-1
CASSTGQGAWNEQFF
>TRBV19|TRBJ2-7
CASRRTEGYEQYF
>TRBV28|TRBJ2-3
CASSETENTQYF
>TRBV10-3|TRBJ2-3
CAISEVAGADTQYF
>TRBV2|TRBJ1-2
CASSGSGVYGYTF
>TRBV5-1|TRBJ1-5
CASSLGTGGNQPQHF
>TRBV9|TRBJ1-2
CASSGGYGYTF
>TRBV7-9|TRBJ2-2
CSSSLTTGEGTGELFF
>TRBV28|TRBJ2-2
CASSLFGASTGELFF
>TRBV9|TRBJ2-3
CASSPGPLGSGSTDTQYF
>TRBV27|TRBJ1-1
CASSLKGAPLMNTEAFF
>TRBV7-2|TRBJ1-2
CASSLVTGYGYTF